Presented here are 22 T cell receptor beta chains from one specimen sequenced in a study of Graves' ophthalmopathy and Graves' hyperthyroidism. For repertoire sequencing, the TCR beta CDR3 regions were amplified from RNA transcripts. The first round was an RT-PCR with HTBI primers, and the second round was a multiplex PCR. TCRdb redid the calling of the multiplex PCR reads with MiXCR, one entry per CDR3 protein. The sample lists about 340,000 distinct CDR3 sequences, 15% to 20% occurring once. The sequenced sample was peripheral blood. Receptors were obtained from an adult man with Graves' ophthalmopathy.

The V and J genes are TRBV6-1 and TRBJ2-5; 7 nucleotides agree with TRBD2. V trimming: 3 bases; J trimming: 7 bases; junction bases outside the gene matches: 8. The CDR3 is 14 amino acids. Germline V gene sequence: CDR1 MNHNS, CDR2 SASEGT. DNA for the CDR3: TGTGCCAGCAGTGACCCTAGCGGCGCGGGGACCCAGTACTTC. Its protein is CASSDPSGAGTQYF.

This clonotype was recorded many times. The chain links TRBV11-2 to TRBJ2-7; 9 bases fit TRBD2. The CDR3 consists of 16 residues. With 3 bases clipped from V and 3 bases from J, the junction kept 9 bases outside the gene matches. From germline, CDR1 is SGHAT and CDR2 FQNNGV. The CDR3 DNA sequence: TGTGCCAGCAGCTTGGGCGGGGGGGCGATTGGCTACGAGCAGTACTTC. Protein product: CASSLGGGAIGYEQYF.

The sample holds many counts of this clonotype. This sequence joins TRBV5-6 and TRBJ2-2; D is ambiguous. CDR3 size: 14 residues. The germline CDR1 and CDR2 sequences are SGHDT and YYEEEE. Trimming removed 0 bases from V and 0 bases from J, with 3 bases in between. CDR3 DNA: TGTGCCAGCAGCTTGGCACCGAACACCGGGGAGCTGTTTTTT. Amino acid sequence: CASSLAPNTGELFF.

The count of this clonotype is one. The chain links TRBV10-3 to TRBJ2-7; D perhaps matches TRBD1 (5 bases). The V gene lost 0 bases and the J gene lost 3 bases, with 18 bases spanning the gap. Per germline, CDR1 ENHRY and CDR2 SYGVKD. The CDR3 has 17 residues. CDR3 amino acids: CAISESHSWAGNYEQYF. The CDR3 nucleotides are TGTGCCATCAGTGAGTCCCACTCGTGGGCAGGGAACTACGAGCAGTACTTC.

This clonotype was detected many times. A read error may account for a junction end that differs from germline. This rearrangement joins TRBV7-2 to TRBJ2-7; 8 bases agree with TRBD2. The V gene's germline CDR1 is SGHTA and CDR2 FQGNSA. This CDR3 contains 14 residues. In DNA form, the CDR3 reads TGTGCCAGCAGCTTACGAGCGGGGGAGTACGTGCAGTACTTC. It encodes CASSLRAGEYVQYF.

This clonotype was observed many times. V is TRBV5-8 and J is TRBJ1-5; D unresolved. This CDR3 has 14 amino acids. The germline V gene has CDR1 SGHTS and CDR2 YDEGEE. V lost 0 bases, J lost 0 bases, and 4 bases lay in between. This CDR3 reads CASSLEISNQPQHF. In DNA, the CDR3 is TGTGCCAGCAGCTTGGAGATTAGCAATCAGCCCCAGCATTTT.

This clonotype has only one observation. A much more abundant neighbour one base away suggests this may be a read error. The chain uses TRBV5-1 and TRBJ2-7; the match to TRBD2 covers 8 bases. This CDR3 region has 14 residues. CDR1 SGHRS and CDR2 YFSETQ come from the germline V gene. In DNA form, the CDR3 reads TGCGCCAGCAGCCTTCGGGGACTAGGCTACGAGCAGCACTTC. Encoded protein: CASSLRGLGYEQHF.

J is TRBJ2-2 and V is TRBV12-3 or TRBV12-4; maybe TRBD2 (6 bases). The ends were cut back, 5 bases at V and 8 bases at J, with 21 bases in the middle. The CDR3 totals 16 residues. The chain's CDR3 is CASSRGTSTSAGELFF. For the CDR3, the DNA is TGTGCCAGCAGTCGCGGGACGTCCACTTCGGCAGGGGAGCTGTTTTTT.

This clonotype was counted at least ten times. This chain joins TRBV30 and TRBJ1-5; TRBD1 agrees at 9 bases. Trimming cost V 1 base and J 4 bases; bases outside gene matches: 2. CDR3 size: 14 residues. Germline V gene data show CDR1 as GTSNPN and CDR2 as SVGIG (reference sequence). The CDR3 DNA reads TGTGCCTGGAGTGCCGGGACAGGGAATCAGCCCCAGCATTTT. Protein: CAWSAGTGNQPQHF.

This clonotype was counted at least ten times. This chain connects TRBV5-1 to TRBJ2-2; D ambiguous. The CDR3 consists of 14 residues. Germline loops: CDR1 SGHRS, CDR2 YFSETQ. V dropped 4 bases and J dropped 0 bases, with 7 bases sitting between them. The chain's CDR3 is CASSVTTNTGELFF. In DNA form, the CDR3 reads TGCGCCAGCAGCGTGACAACGAACACCGGGGAGCTGTTTTTT.

This clonotype was counted at least ten times. The V call is TRBV5-1, the J call TRBJ2-5, with D possibly matching TRBD1 (6 bases). Germline V gene sequence: CDR1 SGHRS, CDR2 YFSETQ. The V gene lost 4 bases and the J gene lost 2 bases, with 15 bases spanning the gap. The CDR3 loop spans 15 amino acids. CDR3 coding DNA: TGCGCCAGCAGCCGGAACCAGGGGTGGCAAGAGACCCAGTACTTC. This codes for CASSRNQGWQETQYF.

This clonotype was seen only once. The chain employs TRBV28 and TRBJ1-2; TRBD1 might be the D (5 bases). This CDR3 is 14 amino acids long. The V end lost 4 bases, the J end lost 4 bases, and 13 bases lay between the germline ends. CDR1 is MDHEN and CDR2 is SYDVKM in the germline V gene. Written as DNA, the CDR3 is TGTGCCAGCAGTTCAGTACAGGTCGGCTATGGCTACACCTTC. This codes for CASSSVQVGYGYTF.

The chain combines TRBV6-5 with TRBJ1-6, with unresolved D. This CDR3 spans 16 amino acids. The V gene's germline CDR1 is MNHEY and CDR2 SVGAGI. V was cut by 4 bases and J by 9 bases, with 19 bases left in between. The CDR3 DNA sequence: TGTGCCAGCAGTTCATCTCCGCCAGCGGAGGGTTCACCCCTCCACTTT. Its protein is CASSSSPPAEGSPLHF.

This clonotype was observed at least ten times. V and J are TRBV5-4 and TRBJ2-5; maybe TRBD1 (5 bases). Germline CDR1 SGHNT, CDR2 YYREEE (reference sequence). V lost 0 bases and J lost 4, with 10 bases in between. The CDR3 consists of 14 residues. CDR3 DNA sequence: TGTGCCAGCAGCTTGGACCAGGGTAGAGAGACCCAGTACTTC. This codes for CASSLDQGRETQYF.

This clonotype appeared a few times. This may stem from a read error, because a much larger clone lies one nucleotide away. The V call is TRBV5-8, the J call TRBJ1-3, with D unclear. CDR3 length: 14 amino acids. The germline V gene has CDR1 SGHTS and CDR2 YDEGEE. CDR3 coding DNA: TGTGCCGGCAGCACGAGACAAGCTGGAAACACCATATATTTT. Residues: CAGSTRQAGNTIYF.

This clonotype was seen ten or more times. The genes are TRBV7-9 and TRBJ2-5; D gene ambiguous. Germline CDR1 reads SEHNR; CDR2 reads FQNEAQ (reference sequence). V gave up 0 bases and J gave up 2 bases, with 10 bases separating them. CDR3 length: 15 amino acids. The CDR3 DNA reads TGTGCCAGCAGCTTAGCTGGTATTAGACAAGAGACCCAGTACTTC. This gives the protein CASSLAGIRQETQYF.

This clonotype was seen repeatedly, ten times or more. The chain employs TRBV11-2 and TRBJ2-4; 14 bases match TRBD2. CDR1 and CDR2 (germline): SGHAT, FQNNGV. The J segment lost 5 bases and the V segment lost 1 base, leaving 7 bases of the junction unmatched. The CDR3 runs to 18 residues. The CDR3 is CASSLVVGLAGGQNIQYF. For the CDR3, the DNA is TGTGCCAGCAGCTTAGTGGTCGGACTAGCGGGGGGTCAAAACATTCAGTACTTC.

This clonotype was observed many times. The chain has TRBV6-5 and TRBJ2-4; 8 bases fit TRBD1. The CDR3 extends over 17 amino acids. Germline V gene data show CDR1 as MNHEY and CDR2 as SVGAGI. Germline trimming cut 0 bases from V and 1 base from J; bases unmatched to any gene: 5. CDR3: CASSYSQGAGAKNIQYF. In DNA, the CDR3 is TGTGCCAGCAGTTACTCTCAGGGGGCGGGGGCCAAAAACATTCAGTACTTC.

This clonotype was seen many times. The chain links TRBV20-1 to TRBJ2-5; 7 bases are shared with TRBD2. The CDR3 length is 14 residues. J lost 2 bases, V lost 5 bases, and 8 bases had no gene match. Germline V gene sequence: CDR1 DFQATT, CDR2 SNEGSKA (reference sequence). The CDR3: CSAAGDRRQETQYF. In DNA form, the CDR3 reads TGCAGTGCTGCGGGGGACCGGAGACAAGAGACCCAGTACTTC.

Many counts were recorded for this clonotype. The CDR3 DNA reads as TGCGCCAGCAGCCCTGGGACAGGGAGGTTTTCTGGCTACACCTTC. This gives the protein CASSPGTGRFSGYTF. This chain links TRBV4-3 with TRBJ1-2; 9 bases align to TRBD1. In germline, CDR1 is LGHNA, CDR2 YSLEER. The length of the CDR3 is 15 residues. The V gene end was trimmed by 4 bases and the J gene end by 7 bases; junction bases not matched to a gene: 10.

This clonotype has a count of ten or more. The chain carries TRBV13 and TRBJ1-6; D call uncertain. Per germline, CDR1 PRHDT and CDR2 FYEKMQ (reference sequence). V dropped 0 bases and J dropped 0 bases, with 9 bases sitting between them. CDR3 length equals 17 residues. The CDR3 DNA sequence: TGTGCCAGCAGCTTAGGTTTTAGGAGCTCCTATAATTCACCCCTCCACTTT. The encoded protein is CASSLGFRSSYNSPLHF.

This clonotype was counted many times. The chain uses TRBV7-2 and TRBJ2-5; a possible D gene is TRBD1 (6 bases). V lost 2 bases, J lost 2 bases, and 12 bases lay in between. The V gene's germline CDR1 is SGHTA and CDR2 FQGNSA. The CDR3 runs to 15 residues. The CDR3 is CASSLSGTRQETQYF. The DNA for the CDR3 is TGTGCCAGCAGCTTATCGGGGACACGACAAGAGACCCAGTACTTC.